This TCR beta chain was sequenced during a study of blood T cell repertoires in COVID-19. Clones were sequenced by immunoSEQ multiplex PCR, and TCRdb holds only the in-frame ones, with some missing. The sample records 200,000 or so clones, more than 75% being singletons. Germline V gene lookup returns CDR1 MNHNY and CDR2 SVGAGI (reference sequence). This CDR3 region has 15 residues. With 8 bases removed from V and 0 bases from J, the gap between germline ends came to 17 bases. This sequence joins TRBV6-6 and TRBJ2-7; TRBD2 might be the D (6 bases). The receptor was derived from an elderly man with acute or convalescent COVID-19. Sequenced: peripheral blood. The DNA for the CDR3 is TGTGCCAGCCAGGAGGGGCCAGGGTTCTCCTACGAGCAGTACTTC. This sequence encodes CASQEGPGFSYEQYF.